A selection of T cell receptor beta chains follows, all from one sample in a study of T cells in localized non-small cell lung cancer. Sequencing was performed with immunoSEQ multiplex PCR; in TCRdb, only in-frame clones are kept and a portion is missing. The sample contains around 35,000 clones, around 93% of which appear only once. The specimen comprised peripheral blood, sampled before any cancer treatment. Receptors originate from a female donor over 55 with stage I lung adenocarcinoma. The CDR3 runs from the conserved cysteine through the conserved F or W. The D gene is left open where the match is weak. Clone size is shown for a subset of rows, as once, few, many or a class of expanded clone.

>TRBJ1-5|.|.|TRBV7-2
CASSPGPSGGPQHF
TGTGCCAGCAGCCCCGGACCCTCGGGGGGTCCCCAGCATTTT
>TRBJ2-7|.|TRBD1|TRBV2
CASNGQGRYEQYF
TGTGCCAGCAATGGACAGGGGAGGTACGAGCAGTACTTC
>TRBJ2-3|.|.|TRBV7-3
CASSLTYKRASDTQYF
TGTGCCAGCAGCTTAACGTATAAGCGGGCATCAGATACGCAGTATTTT
>TRBJ1-4|.|.|TRBV7-9
CASSQRQSATNEKLFF
TGTGCCAGCAGCCAACGACAGTCCGCAACTAATGAAAAACTGTTTTTT
>TRBJ2-7|.|.|TRBV10-3
CAISVRQVGYEQYF
TGTGCCATCAGTGTACGACAGGTAGGCTACGAGCAGTACTTC
>TRBJ1-2|.|TRBD1|TRBV12-5
CASGRDSGGFGGYTF
TGTGCTAGTGGTCGTGACTCAGGGGGCTTCGGTGGCTACACCTTC
>TRBJ1-4|once|.|TRBV18
CASSPTARGEKLFF
TGTGCCAGCTCACCGACGGCAAGGGGCGAAAAACTGTTTTTT
>TRBJ1-2|.|.|TRBV18
CASSFFGEEGLYGYTF
TGTGCCAGCTCATTCTTCGGGGAAGAAGGGCTCTATGGCTACACCTTC
>TRBJ2-5|.|.|TRBV4-2
CASSQVTEETQYF
TGTGCCAGCAGCCAAGTGACAGAAGAGACCCAGTACTTC
>TRBJ2-1|.|.|TRBV11-3
CASSPGSARLPSYNEQFF
TGTGCCAGCAGCCCCGGCTCAGCTCGACTACCTTCCTACAATGAGCAGTTCTTC
>TRBJ2-1|.|TRBD2|TRBV5-4
CASSLSGRGVSYNEQFF
TGTGCCAGCAGCTTGAGTGGGCGGGGGGTTTCCTACAATGAGCAGTTCTTC
>TRBJ2-5|.|TRBD2|TRBV28
CASSSPGLGTQGQYF
TGTGCCAGCAGTTCTCCGGGACTAGGAACCCAGGGCCAGTACTTC
>TRBJ2-2|.|.|TRBV29-1
CSVRAATNTGELFF
TGCAGCGTTCGGGCCGCCACGAACACCGGGGAGCTGTTTTTT
>TRBJ1-1|.|TRBD1|TRBV10-2
CASTGQPNTEAFF
TGCGCCAGCACGGGACAGCCGAACACTGAAGCTTTCTTT
>TRBJ2-3|.|TRBD1|TRBV27
CASSLSRDSSTDTQYF
TGTGCCAGCAGTTTATCCCGGGACAGCAGCACAGATACGCAGTATTTT
>TRBJ1-1|.|TRBD1|TRBV28
CASWDRGPNTEAFF
TGTGCCAGCTGGGACAGGGGACCGAACACTGAAGCTTTCTTT
>TRBJ2-4|.|.|TRBV28
CASSLSQLAKNIQYF
TGTGCCAGCAGTTTGAGTCAACTAGCCAAAAACATTCAGTACTTC
>TRBJ1-2|.|.|TRBV9
CASSRVRGASGYTF
TGTGCCAGCAGCAGGGTCCGGGGGGCCAGCGGCTACACCTTC
>TRBJ2-2|.|.|TRBV5-1
CASSLLLTNTGELFF
TGCGCCAGCAGCTTGCTTCTGACGAACACCGGGGAGCTGTTTTTT
>TRBJ2-7|.|.|TRBV4-1
CASSQDQTRVGEQYF
TGCGCCAGCAGCCAAGATCAGACTAGAGTGGGCGAGCAGTACTTC
>TRBJ2-7|once|.|TRBV5-1
CASSQDGSYEQYF
TGCGCCAGCAGCCAGGACGGTTCCTACGAGCAGTACTTC
>TRBJ1-3|.|TRBD1|TRBV7-2
CASSPTGPGNTIYF
TGTGCCAGCAGCCCGACAGGGCCGGGAAACACCATATATTTT
>TRBJ2-2|.|.|TRBV7-9
CASSYYTGELFF
TGTGCCAGCAGCTATTACACCGGGGAGCTGTTTTTT
>TRBJ2-5|.|TRBD1|TRBV29-1
CSVGRGTETQYF
TGCAGCGTTGGCAGGGGGACGGAGACCCAGTACTTC
>TRBJ2-2|once|TRBD1|TRBV28
CASSSAGTGGTGELFF
TGTGCCAGCAGTTCCGCCGGGACAGGGGGCACCGGGGAGCTGTTTTTT
>TRBJ2-1|.|TRBD1|TRBV7-3
CASSPSRVAGGNEQFF
TGTGCCAGCAGCCCCAGCCGGGTGGCAGGGGGTAATGAGCAGTTCTTC
>TRBJ2-1|.|.|TRBV7-8
CASTHSRINRAGNEQFF
TGTGCCAGCACCCATAGTCGGATTAACAGGGCCGGCAATGAGCAGTTCTTC
>TRBJ2-4|.|.|TRBV6-5
CASSYQGGLGIQYF
TGTGCCAGCAGTTACCAGGGGGGCCTGGGCATTCAGTACTTC
>TRBJ1-2|.|TRBD1|TRBV9
CASSVADRVGGYTF
TGTGCCAGCAGCGTAGCCGACAGGGTCGGTGGCTACACCTTC
>TRBJ1-1|.|TRBD1|TRBV19
CASRRQGVENTEAFF
TGTGCCTCAAGGAGACAGGGTGTAGAGAACACTGAAGCTTTCTTT